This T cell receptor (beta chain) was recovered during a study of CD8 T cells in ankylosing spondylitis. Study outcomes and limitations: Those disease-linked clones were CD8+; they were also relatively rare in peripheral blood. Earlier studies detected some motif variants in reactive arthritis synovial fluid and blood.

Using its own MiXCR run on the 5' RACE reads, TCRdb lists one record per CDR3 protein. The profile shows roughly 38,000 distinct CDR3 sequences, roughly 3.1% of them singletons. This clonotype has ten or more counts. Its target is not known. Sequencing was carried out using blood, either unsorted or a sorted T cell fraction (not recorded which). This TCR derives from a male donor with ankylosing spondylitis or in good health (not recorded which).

CDR3 sequence: CASSVDGTHYNEQFF. The CDR3 DNA is TGTGCCAGCAGCGTAGACGGGACTCATTACAATGAGCAGTTCTTC. The chain is built from TRBV9 and TRBJ2-1; D perhaps matches TRBD2 (6 bases). Trimming took off 0 bases at V and 4 bases at J, with 11 bases between the two ends. CDR1 SGDLS and CDR2 YYNGEE come from the germline V gene. CDR3 length: 15 residues.